This TCR beta chain came from a study of blood T cell repertoires in COVID-19. As for the study in general: Samples came from the United States, Italy and Spain, spanning acute and convalescent COVID-19. Sample material is recorded as cDNA or gDNA derived from T cells, B-cell-depleted T cells, or PBMCs.

In the study's own analysis: Nucleated cell number was recorded as an estimate derived from reference gene primer amplification. Libraries were prepared by immunoSEQ multiplex PCR; TCRdb keeps only in-frame clonotypes and omits some of them. V and J calls plus clone size are reproduced from that table; the DNA served to infer D and trimming. Of about 52,000 clones listed, 82% were seen once; the top ten hold 9.5% to 13%. The Seattle patients joined while their infection was active and were tracked longitudinally afterward. The clonotype comes from an elderly man with COVID-19, enrolled during active disease. Sequenced: peripheral blood.

CDR3: CASVTSGGYQETQYF. The CDR3 nucleotides read TGTGCCAGCGTCACTAGCGGGGGTTACCAAGAGACCCAGTACTTC. The V and J genes are TRBV28 and TRBJ2-5, with 11 nucleotides matching TRBD2. Germline V gene lookup returns CDR1 MDHEN and CDR2 SYDVKM. Losses at the gene ends were 8 bases for V and 0 bases for J; bases not matched to a gene: 5. This CDR3 has 15 amino acids.